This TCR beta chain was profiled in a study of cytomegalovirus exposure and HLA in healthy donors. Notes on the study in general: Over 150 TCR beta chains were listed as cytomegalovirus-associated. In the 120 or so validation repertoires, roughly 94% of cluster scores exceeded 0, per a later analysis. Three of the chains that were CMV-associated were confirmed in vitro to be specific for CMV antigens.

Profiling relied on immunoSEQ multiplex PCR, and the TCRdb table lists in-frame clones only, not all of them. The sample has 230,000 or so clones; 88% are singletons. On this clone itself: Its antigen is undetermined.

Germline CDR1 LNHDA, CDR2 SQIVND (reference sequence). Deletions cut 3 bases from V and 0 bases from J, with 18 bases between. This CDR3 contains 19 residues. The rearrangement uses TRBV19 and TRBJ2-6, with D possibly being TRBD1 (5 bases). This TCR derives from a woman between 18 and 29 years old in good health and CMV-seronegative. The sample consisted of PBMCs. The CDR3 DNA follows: TGTGCCAGTAGTATCTTTGGGGCGCGGACCCGCTCTGGGGCCAACGTCCTGACTTTC. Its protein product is CASSIFGARTRSGANVLTF.